This T cell receptor beta chain was found in a study of CD8 T cells in Susac syndrome. The V and J ends lost 5 bases and 9 bases respectively, with 14 bases between them. The CDR3 covers 12 residues. CDR1 and CDR2 from the germline V gene are MNHEY and SMNVEV (reference sequence). Random hexamers were used to reverse transcribe the RNA input (about 0.5 to 1 ug). The CDR3 of TCR beta was amplified by immunoSEQ multiplex PCR across 54 Vbeta and 13 Jbeta. TCRdb reprocessed the immunoSEQ multiplex PCR reads with MiXCR, giving one entry per CDR3 protein. Of approximately 200,000 distinct CDR3 sequences listed, roughly 94% are singletons.

The TCR comes from a human donor with multiple sclerosis. V gene TRBV27 combines with J gene TRBJ2-7, with D possibly matching TRBD2 (5 bases). Sequenced input: CD4+ T cells from PBMCs. As DNA, the CDR3 is TGTGCCAGCAGTATCCAAGGGAGAGTGCAGTACTTC. This gives the protein CASSIQGRVQYF.